The source of this T cell receptor beta chain is a study of blood T cell repertoires in COVID-19. In the study overall: T cells, B-cell-depleted T cells, or PBMCs provided the cDNA or gDNA that served as material.

In the source study's methods: Reference gene primer amplification gave nucleated cell count estimates. Profiling relied on immunoSEQ multiplex PCR, and the TCRdb table lists in-frame clones only, not all of them. V, J and clone size reflect that table, while D and trimming were determined from the DNA. The sample records around 130,000 clones, about 83% being singletons. V lost 3 bases and J lost 0, with 9 bases in between. CDR1 and CDR2 (germline): ENHRY, SYGVKD. The CDR3 length is 15 residues. Everyone who took part was 18 to 89 years old, and they came from 24 US areas. Clinical history reported by participants formed the basis on which cohorts were assigned.

The receptor was derived from a woman aged 25 to 39 who had recovered from COVID-19. The gene calls are TRBV10-3 and TRBJ1-3; D unclear. The sample comprised PBMCs or T cells enriched from blood (not recorded which). In DNA, the CDR3 is TGTGCCATCAGTGATGACTTACTCTCTGGAAACACCATATATTTT. Amino acids: CAISDDLLSGNTIYF.